This is a list of T cell receptor beta chains from one sample in a study of blood T cell repertoires in COVID-19. TCRdb's copy holds only in-frame clones and misses some; the assay was immunoSEQ multiplex PCR. Among 190,000 or so clones, approximately 84% were seen once, and the ten largest hold about 6.9%. Sequenced material: peripheral blood. The receptors derive from a human donor with acute or convalescent COVID-19. The donor label of this sample is uncertain. CDR3s include the opening cysteine and the closing phenylalanine or tryptophan. Each record gives: J gene, clone size, D gene, V gene, CDR3 DNA, CDR3 protein. The D gene is left open where the match is weak. Part of the rows lack a size; the others show once, few, many or a class for expanded clones.

j_call: TRBJ2-2
clone_size: -
d_call: -
v_call: TRBV7-6
cdr3_nt: TGTGCCAGCAGCTTAGTAGCAACGGAAGACACCGGGGAGCTGTTTTTT
cdr3_aa: CASSLVATEDTGELFF

j_call: TRBJ2-7
clone_size: once
d_call: TRBD2
v_call: TRBV15
cdr3_nt: TGTGCCACCAGCAGAGATTACGGCACTAGCGGGAGCGAGCAGTACTTC
cdr3_aa: CATSRDYGTSGSEQYF

j_call: TRBJ1-1
clone_size: -
d_call: -
v_call: TRBV28
cdr3_nt: TGTGCCAGCAGTCCCCACATATCGTTCACTGAAGCTTTCTTT
cdr3_aa: CASSPHISFTEAFF

j_call: TRBJ1-6
clone_size: -
d_call: TRBD1
v_call: TRBV7-9
cdr3_nt: TGTGCCACAGGAGGACAGGGAGATTCACCCCTCCACTTT
cdr3_aa: CATGGQGDSPLHF

j_call: TRBJ2-7
clone_size: -
d_call: -
v_call: TRBV7-9
cdr3_nt: TGTGCCAGCAGCAAGGACTCGATCTACGAGCAGTACTTC
cdr3_aa: CASSKDSIYEQYF

j_call: TRBJ1-1
clone_size: -
d_call: -
v_call: TRBV5-1
cdr3_nt: TGCGCCAGCAGCCCTGGCCAGGTGGGGAACACTGAAGCTTTCTTT
cdr3_aa: CASSPGQVGNTEAFF

j_call: TRBJ2-1
clone_size: -
d_call: TRBD2
v_call: TRBV5-1
cdr3_nt: TGCGCCAGCAGCTTTATGGGGCCTAGCGGCCATGAGCAGTTCTTC
cdr3_aa: CASSFMGPSGHEQFF

j_call: TRBJ2-5
clone_size: -
d_call: -
v_call: TRBV29-1
cdr3_nt: TGCAGCGTTGAGTTGGGGCGGGGGCTCGGGGAGACCCAGTACTTC
cdr3_aa: CSVELGRGLGETQYF

j_call: TRBJ2-7
clone_size: -
d_call: TRBD2
v_call: TRBV4-2
cdr3_nt: TGTGCCAGCAGCCACTTACTAGCGGGGATCTACGAGCAGTACTTC
cdr3_aa: CASSHLLAGIYEQYF

j_call: TRBJ1-2
clone_size: -
d_call: -
v_call: TRBV4-1
cdr3_nt: TGCGCCAGCAGCCAAGGAGGAGGTACTAACTATGGCTACACCTTC
cdr3_aa: CASSQGGGTNYGYTF

j_call: TRBJ1-1
clone_size: -
d_call: TRBD1
v_call: TRBV29-1
cdr3_nt: TGCAGCACCGCGGGACAGGGGAACACTGAAGCTTTCTTT
cdr3_aa: CSTAGQGNTEAFF

j_call: TRBJ1-2
clone_size: few
d_call: TRBD1
v_call: TRBV5-4
cdr3_nt: TGTGCCAGCAGCGAGGGACAGGGGTGGAGCTACACCTTC
cdr3_aa: CASSEGQGWSYTF

j_call: TRBJ2-3
clone_size: -
d_call: -
v_call: TRBV7-6
cdr3_nt: TGTGCCAGCAGCTTCAGAACAGGGCCCTACTCTCGCACAGATACGCAGTATTTT
cdr3_aa: CASSFRTGPYSRTDTQYF

j_call: TRBJ1-5
clone_size: -
d_call: -
v_call: TRBV5-1
cdr3_nt: TGCGCCAGCAGCTTGTCGGACAGCCTAAATCAGCCCCAGCATTTT
cdr3_aa: CASSLSDSLNQPQHF

j_call: TRBJ1-1
clone_size: -
d_call: -
v_call: TRBV28
cdr3_nt: TGTGCCAGCAGTCCGGCGGGGATTCCAGCTTTCTTT
cdr3_aa: CASSPAGIPAFF

j_call: TRBJ2-2
clone_size: -
d_call: TRBD2
v_call: TRBV7-2
cdr3_nt: TGTGCCAGCAGCTGGACTAGCGGATTGAACACCGGGGAGCTGTTTTTT
cdr3_aa: CASSWTSGLNTGELFF

j_call: TRBJ2-1
clone_size: -
d_call: TRBD2
v_call: TRBV5-6
cdr3_nt: TGTGCCAGCAGCCGACTAGCGGGAGGGTACAATGAGCAGTTCTTC
cdr3_aa: CASSRLAGGYNEQFF

j_call: TRBJ1-5
clone_size: -
d_call: -
v_call: TRBV21-1
cdr3_nt: TGTGCCAGCAGCAAAGCAAGGACAGTGGATCAGCCCCAGCATTTT
cdr3_aa: CASSKARTVDQPQHF

j_call: TRBJ1-3
clone_size: -
d_call: -
v_call: TRBV10-3
cdr3_nt: TGTGCCATCATAGGGGGATCCGGAAACACCATATATTTT
cdr3_aa: CAIIGGSGNTIYF

j_call: TRBJ2-1
clone_size: -
d_call: TRBD2
v_call: TRBV28
cdr3_nt: TGTGCCAGCAGTCTCCGGACTAGCCATCAGTTCTTC
cdr3_aa: CASSLRTSHQFF

j_call: TRBJ1-3
clone_size: -
d_call: TRBD1
v_call: TRBV30
cdr3_nt: TGTGCCTGCCCGACAGGGGGCACTGGAAACACCATATATTTT
cdr3_aa: CACPTGGTGNTIYF

j_call: TRBJ1-5
clone_size: -
d_call: -
v_call: TRBV30
cdr3_nt: TGTGCCTGGAGTGTGGCACAGTCAAATCAGCCCCAGCATTTT
cdr3_aa: CAWSVAQSNQPQHF

j_call: TRBJ2-3
clone_size: -
d_call: -
v_call: TRBV9
cdr3_nt: TGTGCCAGCAGCCCCCAGAATACGCAGTATTTT
cdr3_aa: CASSPQNTQYF

j_call: TRBJ2-2
clone_size: few
d_call: -
v_call: TRBV30
cdr3_nt: TGTGCCTGGAGTGGCGGTCGCACTGGGGAGCTGTTTTTT
cdr3_aa: CAWSGGRTGELFF

j_call: TRBJ1-2
clone_size: -
d_call: TRBD1
v_call: TRBV6-5
cdr3_nt: TGTGCCAGCAGTAGGGCCGGGACAGGGTACGGCTACACCTTC
cdr3_aa: CASSRAGTGYGYTF

j_call: TRBJ1-1
clone_size: -
d_call: TRBD1
v_call: TRBV5-1
cdr3_nt: TGCGCCAGCACCGCTACAGGGGGCAACACTGAAGCTTTCTTT
cdr3_aa: CASTATGGNTEAFF

j_call: TRBJ2-5
clone_size: -
d_call: TRBD2
v_call: TRBV5-1
cdr3_nt: TGCGCCAGCAGCTTCGCGGGGGGAGACAAGGAGACCCAGTACTTC
cdr3_aa: CASSFAGGDKETQYF

j_call: TRBJ1-5
clone_size: -
d_call: -
v_call: TRBV6-2/TRBV6-3
cdr3_nt: TGTGCCAGCAGCCGGTGGTCAGTTTCCGATCAGCCCCAGCATTTT
cdr3_aa: CASSRWSVSDQPQHF

j_call: TRBJ2-1
clone_size: once
d_call: TRBD2
v_call: TRBV7-3
cdr3_nt: TGTGCCAGCAGCCTAGCGGGAGGGAGGAATGAGCAGTTCTTC
cdr3_aa: CASSLAGGRNEQFF

j_call: TRBJ1-1
clone_size: -
d_call: -
v_call: TRBV9
cdr3_nt: TGTGCCCCCTTGAGGCTGAGCCTTATGAACACTGAAGCTTTCTTT
cdr3_aa: CAPLRLSLMNTEAFF

j_call: TRBJ1-5
clone_size: -
d_call: TRBD1
v_call: TRBV7-8
cdr3_nt: TGTGCCAGCAGCTTAGGACAGGGATATAGCAATCAGCCCCAGCATTTT
cdr3_aa: CASSLGQGYSNQPQHF

j_call: TRBJ1-4
clone_size: -
d_call: TRBD1
v_call: TRBV7-3
cdr3_nt: TGTGCCAGCAGCTTGCGGAGGGGGCTTGAAAAACTGTTTTTT
cdr3_aa: CASSLRRGLEKLFF

j_call: TRBJ1-3
clone_size: -
d_call: -
v_call: TRBV27
cdr3_nt: TGTGCCAGCAGTTTAAAGCAGGGATCCTATCCTGGAAACACCATATATTTT
cdr3_aa: CASSLKQGSYPGNTIYF

j_call: TRBJ2-1
clone_size: -
d_call: TRBD1
v_call: TRBV10-3
cdr3_nt: TGTGCCATCAGTGACGGGACAGGGGGCCCCTACAATGAGCAGTTCTTC
cdr3_aa: CAISDGTGGPYNEQFF

j_call: TRBJ2-2
clone_size: -
d_call: -
v_call: TRBV25-1
cdr3_nt: TGTGCCAGCAGCTCGGGGGTTTCCGGGGAGCTGTTTTTT
cdr3_aa: CASSSGVSGELFF

j_call: TRBJ1-1
clone_size: once
d_call: -
v_call: TRBV7-9
cdr3_nt: TGTGCCAGCAGAACACAGGGAACTGAAGCTTTCTTT
cdr3_aa: CASRTQGTEAFF

j_call: TRBJ1-5
clone_size: -
d_call: -
v_call: TRBV6-6
cdr3_nt: TGTGCCACTACGACAGATTTCAATCAGCCCCAGCATTTT
cdr3_aa: CATTTDFNQPQHF

j_call: TRBJ2-7
clone_size: few
d_call: TRBD2
v_call: TRBV19
cdr3_nt: TGTGCCAGTAGTATCGAGAGCGGGAGGGCCCGAGAGCAGTACTTC
cdr3_aa: CASSIESGRAREQYF

j_call: TRBJ1-1
clone_size: -
d_call: TRBD1
v_call: TRBV6-5
cdr3_nt: TGTGCCAACAGTTCTACAGGGGGGAACACTGAAGCTTTCTTT
cdr3_aa: CANSSTGGNTEAFF

j_call: TRBJ1-3
clone_size: -
d_call: -
v_call: TRBV4-1
cdr3_nt: TGCGCCAGCAGCCAAGACTGGGCAGGGCTCTCTGGAAACACCATATATTTT
cdr3_aa: CASSQDWAGLSGNTIYF

j_call: TRBJ1-6
clone_size: -
d_call: -
v_call: TRBV7-8
cdr3_nt: TGTGCCAGCAGCCTCGGCGGGGACTCACCCCTCCACTTT
cdr3_aa: CASSLGGDSPLHF

j_call: TRBJ1-5
clone_size: -
d_call: -
v_call: TRBV2
cdr3_nt: TGTGCCAGCAGTGTGGAAACAGGCAATCAGCCCCAGCATTTT
cdr3_aa: CASSVETGNQPQHF

j_call: TRBJ2-3
clone_size: few
d_call: TRBD2
v_call: TRBV27
cdr3_nt: TGTGCCAGCAGTTTGCAAGCGGGGCGGGCAGATACGCAGTATTTT
cdr3_aa: CASSLQAGRADTQYF

j_call: TRBJ2-3
clone_size: -
d_call: -
v_call: TRBV5-1
cdr3_nt: TGCGCCAGCAGCTTGGACAGGCTCACAGATACGCAGTATTTT
cdr3_aa: CASSLDRLTDTQYF

j_call: TRBJ2-5
clone_size: -
d_call: -
v_call: TRBV7-7
cdr3_nt: TGTGCCAGCAGCTTAGGGGCCAAACCTAACCAAGAGACCCAGTACTTC
cdr3_aa: CASSLGAKPNQETQYF

j_call: TRBJ2-2
clone_size: -
d_call: -
v_call: TRBV27
cdr3_nt: TGTGCCAGCAGTTTGATGGCTTACACCGGGGAGCTGTTTTTT
cdr3_aa: CASSLMAYTGELFF

j_call: TRBJ2-2
clone_size: -
d_call: -
v_call: TRBV7-3
cdr3_nt: TGTGCCAGCAGCGGCGGGACGGCGAACACCGGGGAGCTGTTTTTT
cdr3_aa: CASSGGTANTGELFF

j_call: TRBJ1-1
clone_size: once
d_call: TRBD1
v_call: TRBV11-3
cdr3_nt: TGTGCCAGCAGCCCCGGACAGGGCCAACCTCTGAACACTGAAGCTTTCTTT
cdr3_aa: CASSPGQGQPLNTEAFF

j_call: TRBJ2-3
clone_size: -
d_call: TRBD2
v_call: TRBV5-1
cdr3_nt: TGCGCCAGCAGCGCCGGGACTAGCGGGGGCACAGATACGCAGTATTTT
cdr3_aa: CASSAGTSGGTDTQYF

j_call: TRBJ2-1
clone_size: -
d_call: TRBD2
v_call: TRBV30
cdr3_nt: TGTGGGGGCGGGACTAACAATGAGCAGTTCTTC
cdr3_aa: CGGGTNNEQFF

j_call: TRBJ2-1
clone_size: -
d_call: -
v_call: TRBV18
cdr3_nt: TGTGCCAGCTCAGGACAGATCAATGAGCAGTTCTTC
cdr3_aa: CASSGQINEQFF

j_call: TRBJ2-7
clone_size: -
d_call: -
v_call: TRBV7-2
cdr3_nt: TGTGCCAGCAGCTTAGTCCCAGGACTTCCCCTCGAGCAGTACTTC
cdr3_aa: CASSLVPGLPLEQYF

j_call: TRBJ2-2
clone_size: -
d_call: TRBD1
v_call: TRBV7-2
cdr3_nt: TGTGCCAGCAGCTTAGCGCAGGGGGCCGGCGGGGAGCTGTTTTTT
cdr3_aa: CASSLAQGAGGELFF